This entry lists 20 T cell receptor beta chains sequenced from one sample in a study of T cell repertoires in cytomegalovirus infection. MiXCR, applied by TCRdb to the reads, yields one record per CDR3 protein. In the table there are around 490,000 distinct CDR3 sequences, 26% of which are singletons. The sequencing input was PBMCs. The origin of the receptors is a human donor in good health (CMV status not recorded). Some clones in this sample may be carry-over from other donors' samples.

The CDR3, as DNA: TGTGCCAGCAGCTTAGAAGCAGCGATCTACGAGCAGTACGTC. It codes for CASSLEAAIYEQYV. This chain connects TRBV11-2 to TRBJ2-7; D remains unclear. Germline CDR1 reads SGHAT; CDR2 reads FQNNGV. The CDR3 is made up of 14 amino acids. Trimming shortened V by 0 bases and J by 3 bases, and 9 bases separated the two germline ends.

This clonotype was counted between two and nine times. The V and J genes are TRBV20-1 and TRBJ2-1; the D is unclear. Germline CDR1 is DFQATT and CDR2 is SNEGSKA (reference sequence). V lost 0 bases and J 3 bases, leaving 12 bases between the germline ends. CDR3 size: 15 residues. CDR3 sequence reads: CSARDRLEDYNEQFF. The CDR3 DNA sequence: TGCAGTGCTAGAGATCGGCTAGAAGACTACAATGAGCAGTTCTTC.

The rearrangement joins TRBV5-5 to TRBJ1-5; D remains ambiguous. Germline CDR1 and CDR2: SGHKS and YYEKEE (reference sequence). The V gene lost 6 bases and the J gene lost 2 bases, with 15 bases spanning the gap. The CDR3 runs to 15 residues. CDR3 residues: CASTPSVLGNQPQHF. The CDR3 nucleotides read TGTGCCAGCACCCCATCAGTTCTTGGCAATCAGCCCCAGCATTTT.

This clonotype was recorded only once. This sequence joins TRBV19 and TRBJ1-1; D is unresolved. The CDR3 runs 13 residues. CDR1 is LNHDA, CDR2 SQIVND, per germline (reference sequence). Trimming shortened V by 2 bases and J by 0 bases, and 4 bases separated the two germline ends. The CDR3 loop is CASSIILNTEAFF. CDR3 DNA sequence: TGTGCCAGTAGTATAATCCTGAACACTGAAGCTTTCTTT.

This clonotype was seen a few times. This sequence joins TRBV6-5 and TRBJ1-6; D not resolved. Germline CDR1 and CDR2: MNHEY and SVGAGI. This CDR3 contains 15 residues. V was shortened by 5 bases and J by 5 bases, with 13 bases between the two germline ends. The DNA for the CDR3 is TGTGCCAGCAGTGCTCGGAGCAACAATAATTCACCCCTCCACTTT. Its protein product is CASSARSNNNSPLHF.

The chain has TRBV7-4 and TRBJ2-1; D gene unclear. There are 13 residues in the CDR3. Germline CDR1 SGHVT, CDR2 SQSDAQ. V was shortened by 4 bases and J by 9 bases, with 13 bases between the two germline ends. CDR3 sequence reads: CASSSKQDFEQFF. The CDR3 DNA follows: TGTGCCAGCAGCTCAAAACAAGATTTTGAGCAGTTCTTC.

This clonotype was found many times. This chain links TRBV7-2 with TRBJ2-7, with D possibly matching TRBD2 (7 bases). The CDR3 contains 14 residues. The V end was cut by 5 bases, the J end by 6 bases, with 17 bases between. Germline CDR1 SGHTA, CDR2 FQGNSA. This chain's CDR3 is CASSRLGGASEQYV. CDR3 DNA: TGTGCCAGCAGCCGGTTGGGGGGGGCCTCCGAGCAGTACGTC.

The sample holds a few counts of this clonotype. V and J are TRBV14 and TRBJ2-1; TRBD2 matches at 13 bases. Germline V gene sequence: CDR1 SGHDN, CDR2 FVKESK. The trim removed 2 bases at V and 9 bases at J, leaving 4 bases unmatched. The CDR3 runs 15 residues. As DNA, the CDR3 is TGTGCCAGCAGCCAACGACTAGCGGGAGGCAGTGAGCAGTTCTTC. Translating it yields CASSQRLAGGSEQFF. Filled out from reference TRBV14 and TRBJ2-1, the complete variable domain reads EAGVTQFPSHSVIEKGQTVTLRCDPISGHDNLYWYRRVMGKEIKFLLHFVKESKQDESGMPNNRFLAERTGGTYSTLKVQPAELEDSGVYFCASSQRLAGGSEQFFGPGTRLTVL.

The V gene is TRBV5-1, the J gene TRBJ2-1; unclear D gene. Germline lookup yields CDR1 SGHRS and CDR2 YFSETQ. CDR3 length equals 11 residues. The V and J ends lost 1 base and 10 bases respectively, with 6 bases between them. In nucleotides, the CDR3 is TGCGCCAGCAGCTTGAGTTGGGAGCAGTTCTTC. As protein: CASSLSWEQFF.

Concerning this clonotype itself: In this CDR3 the conserved last residue, phenylalanine or tryptophan, is missing, so a read error is likely. The rearrangement uses TRBV5-6 and TRBJ1-1; D remains unclear. V was pared by 0 bases and J by 5 bases, with 14 bases between. This CDR3 has 15 amino acids. The V gene's germline CDR1 is SGHDT and CDR2 YYEEEE. Written as DNA, the CDR3 is TGTGCCAGCAGCTTGGGGAGGCAGGAGAGGACTGAAGCTTTCTAT. It is translated as CASSLGRQERTEAFY.

The chain uses TRBV6-2 or TRBV6-3 and TRBJ2-3, with a possible D match to TRBD2 (6 bases). The germline CDR1 and CDR2 sequences are MNHEY and SVGEGT. V lost 2 bases and J lost 9, with 15 bases in between. The CDR3 has 14 amino acids. CDR3 nucleotide sequence: TGTGCCAGCAGTTACGATGGAGGGCGAGGGACGCAGTATTTT. Protein: CASSYDGGRGTQYF.

The chain couples TRBV25-1 to TRBJ2-5; 7 nucleotides line up with TRBD2. Germline CDR1 and CDR2: MGHDK and SYGVNS. V gave up 1 base and J gave up 5 bases; unmatched junction bases: 4. This CDR3 comprises 14 residues. CDR3 in amino acids: CASSELGLEETQYF. For the CDR3, the DNA is TGTGCCAGCAGTGAATTAGGACTAGAGGAGACCCAGTACTTC.

V usage is TRBV10-2 and J usage is TRBJ2-3, with 7 nucleotides matching TRBD2. Losses at the gene ends were 5 bases for V and 2 bases for J; bases not matched to a gene: 7. This CDR3 comprises 15 residues. Germline V gene lookup returns CDR1 WSHSY and CDR2 SAAADI. The CDR3 protein is CASSPQAGPTDTQYF. In nucleotides, the CDR3 is TGCGCCAGCAGTCCACAAGCGGGACCCACAGATACGCAGTATTTT.

This chain joins TRBV7-9 and TRBJ2-7; a weak D match, TRBD2 (6 bases). Germline CDR1 and CDR2: SEHNR and FQNEAQ (reference sequence). Trimming removed 5 bases from V and 2 bases from J, with 16 bases in between. This CDR3 contains 15 residues. CDR3 residues: CASSTPSSGTYEQYF. Written as DNA, the CDR3 is TGTGCCAGCAGCACACCGAGTAGCGGAACCTACGAGCAGTACTTC.

The chain has TRBV6-5 and TRBJ2-7; maybe TRBD1 (5 bases). The V end was cut by 2 bases, the J end by 0 bases, with 11 bases between. Germline lookup yields CDR1 MNHEY and CDR2 SVGAGI. The CDR3 totals 15 residues. The CDR3 is CASSYQGRASYEQYF. As DNA, the CDR3 is TGTGCCAGCAGTTACCAGGGCAGGGCCTCCTACGAGCAGTACTTC.

The CDR3 spells CASSELAGATDTQYF. CDR3 coding DNA: TGTGCCAGCAGTGAACTAGCGGGGGCCACAGATACGCAGTATTTT. The chain recombines TRBV12-3 or TRBV12-4 with TRBJ2-3; 11 bases are shared with TRBD2. CDR3 length: 15 amino acids. V dropped 5 bases and J dropped 2; count of bases not matched to a gene: 3.

V usage is TRBV29-1 and J usage is TRBJ2-1; a possible D gene is TRBD2 (5 bases). CDR3 length equals 10 residues. The V end was cut by 4 bases, the J end by 10 bases, with 8 bases between. Germline V gives CDR1 SQVTM, CDR2 ANQGSEA. The CDR3 DNA sequence: TGCAGCGTTGGGGAGAGGGAGCAGTTCTTC. Protein sequence: CSVGEREQFF.

This clonotype turned up a few times. V usage is TRBV20-1 and J usage is TRBJ2-1, with D perhaps matching TRBD1 or TRBD2 (5 bases each). The germline V gene encodes CDR1 DFQATT and CDR2 SNEGSKA (reference sequence). The CDR3 extends over 16 amino acids. Trimming removed 5 bases from V and 1 base from J, with 18 bases in between. CDR3 sequence (DNA): TGCAGTGCTTCCCCGCCGTCCGGGGCTTCCTACAATGAGCAGTTCTTC. It codes for CSASPPSGASYNEQFF.

The genes are TRBV4-1 and TRBJ2-3; D is uncertain. The V gene's germline CDR1 is MGHRA and CDR2 YSYEKL. Trimming pared 8 bases from V and 0 bases from J, leaving 12 bases between. The CDR3 has 14 amino acids. The CDR3 reads CASRWVPSTDTQYF. The CDR3 nucleotides are TGCGCCAGCCGTTGGGTGCCTAGCACAGATACGCAGTATTTT.

This chain connects TRBV5-6 to TRBJ1-1; TRBD1 might be the D (5 bases). The V and J ends lost 1 base and 5 bases respectively, with 18 bases between them. The length of the CDR3 is 16 residues. The germline V gene encodes CDR1 SGHDT and CDR2 YYEEEE. The chain's CDR3 is CASSLIGTLGGTEAFF. The CDR3 DNA follows: TGTGCCAGCAGCTTGATCGGGACCTTGGGAGGGACTGAAGCTTTCTTT.